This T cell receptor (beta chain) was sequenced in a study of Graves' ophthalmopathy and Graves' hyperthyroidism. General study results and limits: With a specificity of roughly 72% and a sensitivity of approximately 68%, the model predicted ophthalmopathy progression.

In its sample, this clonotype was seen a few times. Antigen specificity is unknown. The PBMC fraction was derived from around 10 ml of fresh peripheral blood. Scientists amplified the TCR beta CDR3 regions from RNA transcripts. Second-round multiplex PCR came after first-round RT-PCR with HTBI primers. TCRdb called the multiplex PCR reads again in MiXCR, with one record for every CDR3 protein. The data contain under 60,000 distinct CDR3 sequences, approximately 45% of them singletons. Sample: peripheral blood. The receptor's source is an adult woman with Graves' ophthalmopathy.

The CDR3 coding sequence is TGTGCCAGTTACCGGGACAGGGACTCCTACGAGCAGTACTTC. Its translation: CASYRDRDSYEQYF. This chain uses TRBV19 with TRBJ2-7, with 9 nucleotides matching TRBD1. The germline CDR1 and CDR2 sequences are LNHDA and SQIVND (reference sequence). The junction had 5 bases not matched to a gene; V was cut back by 8 bases and J by 0 bases. There are 14 residues in the CDR3.